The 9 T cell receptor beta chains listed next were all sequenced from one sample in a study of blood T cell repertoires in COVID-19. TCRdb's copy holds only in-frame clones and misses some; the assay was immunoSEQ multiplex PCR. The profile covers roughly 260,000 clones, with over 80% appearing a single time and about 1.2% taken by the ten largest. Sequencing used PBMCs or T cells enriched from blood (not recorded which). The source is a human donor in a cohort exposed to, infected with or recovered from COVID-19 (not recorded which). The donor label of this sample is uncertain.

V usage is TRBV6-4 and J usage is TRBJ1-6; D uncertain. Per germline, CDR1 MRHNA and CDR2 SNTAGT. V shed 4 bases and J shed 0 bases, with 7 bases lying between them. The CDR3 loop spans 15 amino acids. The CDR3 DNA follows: TGTGCCAGCAGTGTCGAGGGCTCCTATAATTCACCCCTCCACTTT. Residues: CASSVEGSYNSPLHF.

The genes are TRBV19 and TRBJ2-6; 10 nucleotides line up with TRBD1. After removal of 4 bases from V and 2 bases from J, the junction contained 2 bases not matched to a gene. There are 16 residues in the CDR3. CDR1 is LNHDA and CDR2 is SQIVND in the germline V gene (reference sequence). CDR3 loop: CASSSGQGAGANVLTF. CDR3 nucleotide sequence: TGTGCCAGTAGTAGCGGACAGGGGGCTGGGGCCAACGTCCTGACTTTC.

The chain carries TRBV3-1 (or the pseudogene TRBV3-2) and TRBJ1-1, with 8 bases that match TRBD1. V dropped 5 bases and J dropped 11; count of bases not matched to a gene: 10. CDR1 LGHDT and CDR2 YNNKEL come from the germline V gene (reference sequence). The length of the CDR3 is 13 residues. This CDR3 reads CASSKRQGWEAFF. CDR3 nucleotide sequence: TGTGCCAGCAGCAAGAGACAGGGGTGGGAGGCTTTCTTT.

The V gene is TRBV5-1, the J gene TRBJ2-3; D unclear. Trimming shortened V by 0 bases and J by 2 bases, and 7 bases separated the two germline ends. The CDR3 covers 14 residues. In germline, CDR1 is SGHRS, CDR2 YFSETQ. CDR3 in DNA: TGCGCCAGCAGCTTGGAACGACACACAGATACGCAGTATTTT. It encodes CASSLERHTDTQYF.

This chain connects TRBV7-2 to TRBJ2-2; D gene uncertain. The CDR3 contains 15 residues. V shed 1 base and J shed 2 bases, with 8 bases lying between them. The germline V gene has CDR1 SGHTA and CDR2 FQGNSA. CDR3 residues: CASSLELLNTGELFF. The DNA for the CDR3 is TGTGCCAGCAGCTTAGAACTACTTAACACCGGGGAGCTGTTTTTT.

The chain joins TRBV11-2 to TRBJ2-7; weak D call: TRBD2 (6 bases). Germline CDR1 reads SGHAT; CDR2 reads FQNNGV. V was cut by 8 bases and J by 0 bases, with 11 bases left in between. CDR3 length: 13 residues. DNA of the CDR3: TGTGCCAGCCTCCCCGGGGGCTCCTACGAGCAGTACTTC. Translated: CASLPGGSYEQYF.

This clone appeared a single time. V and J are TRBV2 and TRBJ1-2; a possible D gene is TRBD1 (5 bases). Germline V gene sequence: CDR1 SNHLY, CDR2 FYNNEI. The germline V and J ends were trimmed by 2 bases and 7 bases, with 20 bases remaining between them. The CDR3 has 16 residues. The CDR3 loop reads CASSEFTPQAGRGYTF. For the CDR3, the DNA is TGTGCCAGCAGTGAATTCACCCCACAGGCCGGCCGTGGCTACACCTTC.

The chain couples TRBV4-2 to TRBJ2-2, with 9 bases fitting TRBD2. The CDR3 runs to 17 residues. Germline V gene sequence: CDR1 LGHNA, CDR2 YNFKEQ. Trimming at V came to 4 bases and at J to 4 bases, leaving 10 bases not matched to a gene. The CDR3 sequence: CASSPPDGLASTGELFF. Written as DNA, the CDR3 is TGTGCCAGCAGCCCCCCCGACGGACTAGCGAGCACCGGGGAGCTGTTTTTT.

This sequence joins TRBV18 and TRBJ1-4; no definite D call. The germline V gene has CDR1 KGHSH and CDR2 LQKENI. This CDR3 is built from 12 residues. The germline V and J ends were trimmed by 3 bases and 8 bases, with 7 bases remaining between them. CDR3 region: CASSPSGEKLFF. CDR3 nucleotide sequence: TGTGCCAGCTCACCCTCGGGGGAAAAACTGTTTTTT.